The 24 T cell receptor beta chains in this list originate from one sample, sequenced in a study of blood T cell repertoires in COVID-19. Assay: immunoSEQ multiplex PCR; the TCRdb copy retains only in-frame clones and omits some. The sample holds 310,000 or so clones; more than 75% are singletons and the top ten take about 9.4%. Sequencing used PBMCs or T cells enriched from blood (not recorded which). The receptors derive from a woman aged 18-29 years who had recovered from COVID-19.

The CDR3 region has the DNA TGTGCCTGGAGCGAACCCCTCAGGATGGGTGAAAAACTGTTTTTT. Its protein is CAWSEPLRMGEKLFF. The rearrangement joins TRBV30 to TRBJ1-4, with no clear D. Trimming stripped 3 bases from V and 7 bases from J, with 18 bases between. The CDR3 consists of 15 residues. Per the germline V gene, CDR1 is GTSNPN and CDR2 is SVGIG (reference sequence).

The chain is built from TRBV2 and TRBJ2-3; the match to TRBD2 covers 14 bases. From germline, CDR1 is SNHLY and CDR2 FYNNEI. The trim removed 6 bases at V and 4 bases at J, leaving 0 bases unmatched. The CDR3 is 14 residues long. CDR3 nucleotide sequence: TGTGCCAGCAGGACTAGCGGGGGGGCAGATACGCAGTATTTT. Translated: CASRTSGGADTQYF.

The V call is TRBV5-1, the J call TRBJ1-2; 12 bases agree with TRBD1. Germline CDR1 reads SGHRS; CDR2 reads YFSETQ. J was trimmed by 7 bases and V by 4 bases; bases with no gene match: 2. This CDR3 region has 13 residues. The CDR3: CASSTGQGAGYTF. CDR3 nucleotide sequence: TGCGCCAGCAGCACGGGACAGGGGGCTGGCTACACCTTC.

The chain recombines TRBV11-2 with TRBJ1-2, with D unclear. This CDR3 region has 12 residues. The V end lost 2 bases, the J end lost 8 bases, and 9 bases lay between the germline ends. Germline CDR1 and CDR2: SGHAT and FQNNGV. CDR3: CASSLLSDGYTF. CDR3 nucleotides: TGTGCCAGCAGCTTATTGAGCGACGGCTACACCTTC.

This chain connects TRBV19 to TRBJ2-6, with TRBD1 matching over 11 bases. The V segment lost 6 bases and the J segment 0 bases; nucleotides outside the gene matches: 7. CDR1 is LNHDA, CDR2 SQIVND, per germline (reference sequence). The CDR3 runs to 18 residues. The CDR3 protein is CASRKGTGGNSGANVLTF. CDR3 nucleotide sequence: TGTGCCAGTAGAAAGGGGACAGGGGGAAACTCTGGGGCCAACGTCCTGACTTTC.

This sequence joins TRBV6-2 or TRBV6-3 and TRBJ2-1; 7 bases are shared with TRBD1. The CDR3 is 16 amino acids. V gave up 6 bases and J gave up 2 bases; unmatched junction bases: 10. Germline V gene data show CDR1 as MNHEY and CDR2 as SVGEGT. CDR3 in DNA: TGTGCCAGCAGCTATTTCCAGGGGGTTACCTACAATGAGCAGTTCTTC. Translated: CASSYFQGVTYNEQFF.

DNA of the CDR3: TGTGCCAGCAGTGAACCTGGGCTGTCCTATGGCTACACCTTC. Translating it yields CASSEPGLSYGYTF. The chain recombines TRBV6-1 with TRBJ1-2, with D unresolved. Germline values: CDR1 MNHNS, CDR2 SASEGT. This CDR3 comprises 14 residues. Trimming took off 2 bases at V and 4 bases at J, with 11 bases between the two ends.

The J gene is TRBJ1-1, the V gene TRBV19; possibly TRBD1 for D (5 bases). Germline V gene sequence: CDR1 LNHDA, CDR2 SQIVND (reference sequence). The CDR3 totals 12 residues. V dropped 9 bases and J dropped 6 bases, with 14 bases sitting between them. The CDR3 is CASRGARAEAFF. The DNA for the CDR3 is TGTGCCAGCCGCGGGGCCCGGGCTGAAGCTTTCTTT.

V usage is TRBV18 and J usage is TRBJ1-5; D is ambiguous. V was pared by 2 bases and J by 1 base, with 6 bases between. The CDR3 totals 14 residues. CDR1 is KGHSH, CDR2 LQKENI, per germline. Here the CDR3 DNA reads TGTGCCAGCTCACCATCGAGGAGCAATCAGCCCCAGCATTTT. As protein: CASSPSRSNQPQHF.

In this sample, this clone turned up a few times. The V gene is TRBV28, the J gene TRBJ2-7, with TRBD2 matching over 9 bases. The germline V gene has CDR1 MDHEN and CDR2 SYDVKM. The CDR3 covers 16 residues. With 2 bases clipped from V and 3 bases from J, the junction kept 8 bases outside the gene matches. CDR3 nucleotide sequence: TGTGCCAGCAGTTTACGAACTAGGACTAGCGACTACGAGCAGTACTTC. It codes for CASSLRTRTSDYEQYF.

This clone was picked up one time. The chain has TRBV3-1 (or the pseudogene TRBV3-2) and TRBJ1-2; 8 nucleotides line up with TRBD1. Germline CDR1 and CDR2: LGHDT and YNNKEL (reference sequence). The CDR3 length is 13 residues. The ends lost 0 bases at V and 8 bases at J; junction bases unmatched: 2. The DNA for the CDR3 is TGTGCCAGCAGCCAAGAACAGGGGGGCGGCTACACCTTC. Protein sequence: CASSQEQGGGYTF.

This chain uses TRBV19 with TRBJ1-5; no reliable D call. Trimming cost V 6 bases and J 3 bases, with 18 bases left between them. Germline lookup yields CDR1 LNHDA and CDR2 SQIVND (reference sequence). CDR3 size: 16 residues. The CDR3 loop is CASSPRWAPNNQPQHF. DNA for the CDR3: TGTGCCAGTAGCCCCCGGTGGGCGCCTAACAATCAGCCCCAGCATTTT.

The chain couples TRBV3-1 (or the pseudogene TRBV3-2) to TRBJ1-6; tentative D call: TRBD1 (6 bases). The CDR3 has 18 amino acids. V gave up 0 bases and J gave up 5 bases, with 17 bases separating them. The germline CDR1 and CDR2 sequences are LGHDT and YNNKEL (reference sequence). The CDR3 region is CASSQESGGQLDNSPLHF. CDR3 DNA sequence: TGTGCCAGCAGCCAAGAAAGCGGGGGACAATTGGATAATTCACCCCTCCACTTT.

The chain uses TRBV3-1 (or the pseudogene TRBV3-2) and TRBJ2-2; 11 bases agree with TRBD1. The germline gives CDR1 LGHDT, CDR2 YNNKEL (reference sequence). After removal of 3 bases from V and 8 bases from J, the junction contained 26 bases not matched to a gene. The CDR3 contains 22 residues. CDR3 coding DNA: TGTGCCAGCAGCCATCTTTTCGGGAGGACAGGGGGCAAATTAGGGGCCGCTGGGGAGCTGTTTTTT. Amino acids: CASSHLFGRTGGKLGAAGELFF.

The chain links TRBV18 to TRBJ1-4, with 7 bases that match TRBD1. The V segment lost 5 bases and the J segment 6 bases; nucleotides outside the gene matches: 3. The CDR3 spans 13 residues. Germline values: CDR1 KGHSH, CDR2 LQKENI. The CDR3 here is CASSSGTDEKLFF. CDR3 sequence (DNA): TGTGCCAGCTCATCCGGGACAGATGAAAAACTGTTTTTT.

This chain connects TRBV4-1 to TRBJ2-2; no clear D gene. CDR3 length equals 14 residues. The V and J ends lost 3 bases and 0 bases respectively, with 5 bases between them. Germline V CDR1 and CDR2: MGHRA, YSYEKL. The chain's CDR3 is CASSHSANTGELFF. CDR3 DNA: TGCGCCAGCAGCCACTCGGCGAACACCGGGGAGCTGTTTTTT.

The chain recombines TRBV28 with TRBJ1-4; possible D gene TRBD1, 6 bases. The V end was cut by 3 bases, the J end by 8 bases, with 10 bases between. This CDR3 is 13 amino acids long. Germline CDR1 and CDR2: MDHEN and SYDVKM. CDR3 loop: CASSLQGHEKLFF. DNA of the CDR3: TGTGCCAGCAGTTTGCAGGGGCACGAAAAACTGTTTTTT.

This clone appeared a few times. The gene calls are TRBV6-5 and TRBJ1-4; perhaps TRBD1 as D (5 bases). Trimming pared 8 bases from V and 0 bases from J, leaving 10 bases between. This CDR3 has 14 amino acids. Germline V gene data show CDR1 as MNHEY and CDR2 as SVGAGI. This CDR3 reads CASGANPTNEKLFF. CDR3 in DNA: TGTGCCAGCGGGGCGAATCCAACTAATGAAAAACTGTTTTTT.

V is TRBV5-4 and J is TRBJ2-3, with TRBD2 matching over 12 bases. With 3 bases clipped from V and 0 bases from J, the junction kept 8 bases outside the gene matches. Germline-derived CDR1 and CDR2 are SGHNT and YYREEE (reference sequence). The CDR3 covers 18 residues. The CDR3 protein is CASSSLAGGGRSTDTQYF. CDR3 in DNA: TGTGCCAGCAGCTCCCTAGCGGGGGGGGGACGAAGCACAGATACGCAGTATTTT.

V and J are TRBV19 and TRBJ1-1, with no clear D. This CDR3 contains 14 residues. The germline V and J ends were trimmed by 0 bases and 1 base, with 6 bases remaining between them. Germline values: CDR1 LNHDA, CDR2 SQIVND (reference sequence). The CDR3 region has the DNA TGTGCCAGTAGTATAGATACAGCGAACACTGAAGCTTTCTTT. Translated, it gives CASSIDTANTEAFF.

V and J are TRBV10-3 and TRBJ2-3; the match to TRBD2 covers 9 bases. V lost 3 bases, J lost 2 bases, and 6 bases stayed unmatched. The CDR3 sequence is 16 residues long. Germline V gene lookup returns CDR1 ENHRY and CDR2 SYGVKD. CDR3 region: CAISDGSGSNTDTQYF. The CDR3 nucleotides read TGTGCCATCAGTGACGGTAGCGGGAGTAACACAGATACGCAGTATTTT.

Only a few counts were recorded for this clone. The chain employs TRBV7-3 and TRBJ2-7; 8 positions match TRBD1. The trim removed 5 bases at V and 3 bases at J, leaving 9 bases unmatched. The CDR3 contains 15 residues. Germline V gives CDR1 SGHTA, CDR2 FQGTGA. In nucleotides, the CDR3 is TGTGCCAGCAGCCAGGGGGCCACTTACTACTACGAGCAGTACTTC. Translating gives CASSQGATYYYEQYF.

The V gene is TRBV28, the J gene TRBJ2-7; 8 bases match TRBD2. CDR3 length: 14 amino acids. CDR1 and CDR2 from the germline V gene are MDHEN and SYDVKM. V lost 5 bases and J lost 3; bases outside the gene matches: 6. CDR3 DNA: TGTGCCAGCAGTCGGGGGGGGACTTACTACGAGCAGTACTTC. As protein: CASSRGGTYYEQYF.

This rearrangement joins TRBV27 to TRBJ1-4; D call uncertain. The CDR3 spans 14 residues. Trimming removed 7 bases from V and 8 bases from J, with 17 bases in between. From germline, CDR1 is MNHEY and CDR2 SMNVEV (reference sequence). CDR3 amino acids: CASTIEVVDEKLFF. In DNA, the CDR3 is TGTGCCAGCACCATAGAGGTGGTAGACGAAAAACTGTTTTTT.